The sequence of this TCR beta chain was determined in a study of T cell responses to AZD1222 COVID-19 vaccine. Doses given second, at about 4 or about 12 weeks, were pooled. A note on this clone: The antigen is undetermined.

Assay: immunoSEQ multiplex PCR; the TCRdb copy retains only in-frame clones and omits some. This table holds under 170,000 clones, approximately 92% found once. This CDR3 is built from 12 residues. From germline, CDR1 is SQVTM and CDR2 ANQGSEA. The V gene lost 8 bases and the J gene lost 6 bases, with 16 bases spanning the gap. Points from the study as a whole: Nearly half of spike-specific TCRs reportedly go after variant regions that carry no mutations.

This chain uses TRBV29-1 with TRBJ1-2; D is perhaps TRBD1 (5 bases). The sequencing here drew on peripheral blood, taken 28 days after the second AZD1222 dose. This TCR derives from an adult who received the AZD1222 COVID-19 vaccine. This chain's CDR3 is CSLVPGQDGYTF. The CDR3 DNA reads TGCAGCCTTGTCCCAGGGCAGGATGGCTACACCTTC. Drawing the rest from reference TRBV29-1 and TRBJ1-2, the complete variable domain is SAVISQKPSRDICQRGTSLTIQCQVDSQVTMMFWYRQQPGQSLTLIATANQGSEATYESGFVIDKFPISRPNLTFSTLTVSNMSPEDSSIYLCSLVPGQDGYTFGSGTRLTVV.